These 4 T cell receptor beta chains were sequenced from one sample in a study of OX40 agonist ivuxolimab in advanced cancers. Method: immunoSEQ multiplex PCR; TCRdb's copy keeps in-frame clones and lacks some. The sample holds about 74,000 clones, around 90% seen once. Sequencing used CD4+ or CD8+ T cells sorted from blood, obtained in a trial of the OX40 agonist ivuxolimab. These receptors were taken from an adult with an advanced solid tumor such as melanoma, head and neck, liver or kidney cancer.

J is TRBJ2-1 and V is TRBV19; D unresolved. This CDR3 has 13 amino acids. The V gene lost 1 base and the J gene lost 9 bases, with 10 bases spanning the gap. CDR1 and CDR2 from the germline V gene are LNHDA and SQIVND (reference sequence). The CDR3 DNA reads TGTGCCAGTAGTATAGGTCTGGGCGCTGAGCAGTTCTTC. As protein: CASSIGLGAEQFF.

The rearrangement links TRBV28 to TRBJ1-2, with D uncertain. V dropped 7 bases and J dropped 8 bases, with 20 bases sitting between them. CDR1 and CDR2 (germline): MDHEN, SYDVKM. The CDR3 contains 14 residues. The DNA for the CDR3 is TGTGCCAGCACTATTTACGGCGGACGTGACGGCTACACCTTC. It specifies CASTIYGGRDGYTF.

V gene TRBV6-5 combines with J gene TRBJ1-1; D is uncertain. In germline, CDR1 is MNHEY, CDR2 SVGAGI. The V gene lost 8 bases and the J gene lost 7 bases, with 14 bases spanning the gap. The CDR3 spans 12 residues. The DNA for the CDR3 is TGTGCCAGCCTTTCTTCCGGGGATGAAGCTTTCTTT. This encodes CASLSSGDEAFF.

This chain uses TRBV7-9 with TRBJ2-6; 9 nucleotides line up with TRBD1. With 5 bases clipped from V and 0 bases from J, the junction kept 5 bases outside the gene matches. Germline assignment: CDR1 SEHNR and CDR2 FQNEAQ (reference sequence). This CDR3 spans 17 amino acids. The CDR3 nucleotides read TGTGCCAGCAGCAGGACAGGGGACCCCTCTGGGGCCAACGTCCTGACTTTC. This translates into CASSRTGDPSGANVLTF.